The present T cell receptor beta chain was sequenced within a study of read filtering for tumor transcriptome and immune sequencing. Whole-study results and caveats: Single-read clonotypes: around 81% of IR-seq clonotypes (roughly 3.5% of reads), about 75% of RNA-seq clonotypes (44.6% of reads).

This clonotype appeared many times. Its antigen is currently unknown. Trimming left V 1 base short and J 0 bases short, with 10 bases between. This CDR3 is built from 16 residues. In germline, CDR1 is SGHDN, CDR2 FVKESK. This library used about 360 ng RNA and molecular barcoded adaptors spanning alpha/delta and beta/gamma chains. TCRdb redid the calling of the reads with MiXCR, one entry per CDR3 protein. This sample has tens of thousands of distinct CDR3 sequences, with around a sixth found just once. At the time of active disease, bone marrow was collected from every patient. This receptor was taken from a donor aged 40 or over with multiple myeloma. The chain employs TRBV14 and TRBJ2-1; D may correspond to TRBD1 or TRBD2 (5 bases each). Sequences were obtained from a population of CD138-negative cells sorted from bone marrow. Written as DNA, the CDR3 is TGTGCCAGCAGCCAAGTGGGGGACCCCTCCTACAATGAGCAGTTCTTC. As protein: CASSQVGDPSYNEQFF.